This T cell receptor beta chain was observed in a study of cytomegalovirus exposure and HLA in healthy donors. Study in general: Later analysis reported that the roughly 110 validation repertoires shared the platform of the approximately 620 first-cohort repertoires.

Overall study findings and caveats: Specific recognition of CMV antigens was confirmed in vitro for a few chains (all CMV-associated).

The repertoire was sequenced with immunoSEQ multiplex PCR; TCRdb's copy has only in-frame clones and lacks some. The table records about 340,000 clones, more than 80% of them present only once. Remarks on this clone: What it binds is not known.

CDR3 size: 15 residues. Per germline, CDR1 ENHRY and CDR2 SYGVKD. With 8 bases removed from V and 7 bases from J, the gap between germline ends came to 21 bases. The source material was PBMCs. The TCR originated in a woman aged 18-29 years in good health and CMV-seronegative. V and J are TRBV10-3 and TRBJ2-1; tentatively, D is TRBD2 (7 bases). For the CDR3, the DNA is TGTGCCATCTCTACGGGAGGAGGGACAAGGAATGAGCAGTTCTTC. Translating it yields CAISTGGGTRNEQFF.